The 13 T cell receptor beta chains given below trace back to one sample, sequenced in a study of blood T cell repertoires in COVID-19 (dated by TCRdb to 2019 to 2021). Library construction relied on the immunoSEQ multiplex PCR assay. The immuneACCESS repertoire file appears here via TCRdb, limited to in-frame rearrangements. These files lack a portion of the clones; in checked studies, under half of the deficit traces to unresolved V genes, and the cause of the others is not known. The sample includes 170,000 or so clones, with approximately 84% observed a single time. The ten largest clones add up to 13% to 15% of the sample. The specimen sequenced was peripheral blood. These receptor sequences come from a man aged 18 to 35 with active or convalescent COVID-19.

The chain has TRBV4-1 and TRBJ2-7; D is ambiguous. The V and J ends lost 4 bases and 4 bases respectively, with 14 bases between them. The germline V gene encodes CDR1 MGHRA and CDR2 YSYEKL. There are 14 residues in the CDR3. This chain's CDR3 is CASSREPMTYEQYF. In DNA form, the CDR3 reads TGCGCCAGCAGCCGAGAGCCTATGACTTACGAGCAGTACTTC.

V and J are TRBV15 and TRBJ2-1, with 10 positions matching TRBD1. Trimming took 0 bases from V and 3 from J; bases not matched to a gene: 11. Germline assignment: CDR1 LNHNV and CDR2 YYDKDF (reference sequence). This CDR3 contains 19 residues. CDR3 sequence reads: CATSRDPRDRGALYNEQFF. Here the CDR3 DNA reads TGTGCCACCAGCAGAGATCCAAGGGACAGGGGCGCCCTCTACAATGAGCAGTTCTTC. Drawing the rest from reference TRBV15 and TRBJ2-1, the complete variable domain is DAMVIQNPRYQVTQFGKPVTLSCSQTLNHNVMYWYQQKSSQAPKLLFHYYDKDFNNEADTPDNFQSRRPNTSFCFLDIRSPGLGDTAMYLCATSRDPRDRGALYNEQFFGPGTRLTVL.

Concerning this clone itself: The sample holds other DNA sequences that translate to the same CDR3. This chain connects TRBV7-9 to TRBJ1-6; D is possibly TRBD1 (6 bases). CDR3 length: 14 residues. Germline CDR1 is SEHNR and CDR2 is FQNEAQ (reference sequence). Trimming removed 1 base from V and 5 bases from J, with 6 bases in between. The CDR3 spells CASSLDRDNSPLHF. In DNA form, the CDR3 reads TGTGCCAGCAGCTTAGACAGGGATAATTCACCCCTCCACTTT.

The chain combines TRBV24-1 with TRBJ2-5; 13 nucleotides align to TRBD2. With 2 bases clipped from V and 5 bases from J, the junction kept 10 bases outside the gene matches. Germline V gene data show CDR1 as KGHDR and CDR2 as SFDVKD. The CDR3 contains 18 residues. The chain's CDR3 is CATSDSTGTSGKIETQYF. The CDR3 nucleotides are TGTGCCACCAGTGATTCTACCGGGACTAGCGGGAAAATTGAGACCCAGTACTTC.

The chain carries TRBV9 and TRBJ1-5, with no clear D. The CDR3 contains 15 residues. Germline values: CDR1 SGDLS, CDR2 YYNGEE. Trimming stripped 2 bases from V and 3 bases from J, with 12 bases between. As DNA, the CDR3 is TGTGCCAGCAGCGTCGAGGAGTCGGTCAATCAGCCCCAGCATTTT. Translating gives CASSVEESVNQPQHF. The full variable domain, with the rest looked up from reference TRBV9 and TRBJ1-5, is DSGVTQTPKHLITATGQRVTLRCSPRSGDLSVYWYQQSLDQGLQFLIQYYNGEERAKGNILERFSAQQFPDLHSELNLSSLELGDSALYFCASSVEESVNQPQHFGDGTRLSIL.

The rearrangement joins TRBV6-5 to TRBJ2-3; TRBD2 matches 9 bases. Trimming cost V 4 bases and J 4 bases; bases outside gene matches: 6. Germline loops: CDR1 MNHEY, CDR2 SVGAGI. CDR3 length: 15 residues. For the CDR3, the DNA is TGTGCCAGCAGTTCTAGCGGGGAGGCCGCAGATACGCAGTATTTT. This translates into CASSSSGEAADTQYF.

Points on this clone: This CDR3 is missing its conserved last phenylalanine or tryptophan, likely due to a read error. No DNA is shown, since the ends of the CDR3 on it are uncertain; the CDR3 is the one TCRdb lists. The J gene is TRBJ2-7, the V gene TRBV20-1; TRBD1 was called by the table and not checked on the DNA. The germline CDR1 and CDR2 sequences are DFQATT and SNEGSKA (reference sequence). The CDR3 length is 8 residues, termini included. The CDR3 is CSARVGTL.

The rearrangement joins TRBV7-2 to TRBJ1-3, with D tentatively TRBD1 (6 bases). Germline CDR1 is SGHTA and CDR2 is FQGNSA. V was pared by 2 bases and J by 3 bases, with 17 bases between. CDR3 length equals 17 residues. CDR3 sequence (DNA): TGTGCCAGCAGCTTAATTCGGTCAGGGGTTCATGGAAACACCATATATTTT. This translates into CASSLIRSGVHGNTIYF.

The V and J genes are TRBV7-3 and TRBJ1-6; D is possibly TRBD1 (6 bases). The CDR3 has 14 residues. The ends were cut back, 3 bases at V and 8 bases at J, with 11 bases in the middle. Per germline, CDR1 SGHTA and CDR2 FQGTGA. The CDR3: CASSFGGGDSPLHF. CDR3 DNA: TGTGCCAGCAGCTTCGGAGGGGGGGATTCACCCCTCCACTTT. Variable domain in full (rest from reference TRBV7-3 and TRBJ1-6): GAGVSQTPSNKVTEKGKYVELRCDPISGHTALYWYRQSLGQGPEFLIYFQGTGAADDSGLPNDRFFAVRPEGSVSTLKIQRTERGDSAVYLCASSFGGGDSPLHFGNGTRLTVT.

This rearrangement joins TRBV15 to TRBJ2-1; 7 nucleotides align to TRBD2. The CDR3 extends over 14 amino acids. With 8 bases clipped from V and 7 bases from J, the junction kept 11 bases outside the gene matches. CDR1 is LNHNV and CDR2 is YYDKDF in the germline V gene (reference sequence). CDR3 sequence: CATGKSGVWNEQFF. The CDR3 coding sequence is TGTGCCACCGGAAAAAGCGGGGTGTGGAATGAGCAGTTCTTC.

This clone has a single count. The chain employs TRBV9 and TRBJ2-2; TRBD1 might be the D (6 bases). Trimming left V 0 bases short and J 2 bases short, with 11 bases between. The CDR3 has 16 amino acids. Looked up from germline, CDR1 is SGDLS and CDR2 is YYNGEE. The CDR3 coding sequence is TGTGCCAGCAGCGTAGCTACAGGGCCCAACACCGGGGAGCTGTTTTTT. It yields the protein CASSVATGPNTGELFF.

The chain couples TRBV6-2 or TRBV6-3 to TRBJ2-1; 11 positions agree with TRBD2. V shed 0 bases, J shed 8 bases, and the junction held 9 bases outside the gene matches. Germline-derived CDR1 and CDR2 are MNHEY and SVGEGT. This CDR3 is 17 amino acids long. CDR3 sequence reads: CASSYSIAGGPSDEQFF. In DNA form, the CDR3 reads TGTGCCAGCAGTTACTCGATAGCGGGAGGGCCCTCGGATGAGCAGTTCTTC.

This clone was found a few times. V gene TRBV2 combines with J gene TRBJ2-5, with D tentatively TRBD2 (5 bases). This CDR3 spans 11 amino acids. The ends were cut back, 4 bases at V and 7 bases at J, with 7 bases in the middle. Per germline, CDR1 SNHLY and CDR2 FYNNEI. CDR3 amino acids: CASSGRGTQYF. The CDR3 DNA sequence: TGTGCCAGCAGTGGCCGGGGGACCCAGTACTTC.